This T cell receptor (beta chain) appears in the sequencing data of a study of blood T cell repertoires in COVID-19. As for the study in general: Material from acute and convalescent COVID-19 was sourced from the United States, Italy and Spain. PBMCs, B-cell-depleted T cells, or T cells were the source of the cDNA or gDNA that made up the material.

Source study methods: From reference gene primer amplification, estimates of nucleated cell counts were derived. Only in-frame clones appear in the TCRdb table, and some are missing; sequencing was by immunoSEQ multiplex PCR. The DNA gave D and trimming, while V, J and clone size come from that table. The sample contains about 120,000 clones, under 80% of which appear only once. This clone is a singleton in its sample. The sample taken for sequencing was peripheral blood. The sequence was obtained from a man between 70 and 80 years old with acute or convalescent COVID-19.

CDR3 coding DNA: TGTGCCAGCAGGAATGGGGCGCTTGGGGCCAACGTCCTGACTTTC. Translation gives CASRNGALGANVLTF. The J gene is TRBJ2-6, the V gene TRBV3-1 (or the pseudogene TRBV3-2); D is possibly TRBD1 (5 bases). The CDR3 has 15 amino acids. Per the germline V gene, CDR1 is LGHDT and CDR2 is YNNKEL (reference sequence). V was trimmed by 6 bases and J by 3 bases, leaving 12 bases between them.